Listed below are T cell receptor beta chains from one sample, sequenced in a study of T-cell memory formation after mild COVID-19. Each CDR3 protein gets one entry after TCRdb re-called the 5' RACE reads with MiXCR. This table holds a few hundred thousand distinct CDR3 sequences, approximately 15% found once. The specimen was PBMCs or a T cell subset sorted from them (not recorded which). These receptors were taken from a man younger than 30 who had mild COVID-19 (a few samples of this study predate the infection). Cell type and time point are not known. Both conserved end residues are part of each CDR3. Fields, in order: J gene, D gene, clone size, V gene, CDR3 protein, CDR3 DNA. A D gene is named only where the DNA matches it firmly. The size entry is marked missing in some rows and otherwise reads once, few, many or a size class.

J gene: TRBJ2-1; D gene: .; clone size: .; V gene: TRBV5-6; CDR3 protein: CASSVWGQNNEQFF; CDR3 DNA: TGTGCCAGCAGCGTTTGGGGACAAAACAATGAGCAGTTCTTC
J gene: TRBJ2-1; D gene: TRBD1; clone size: .; V gene: TRBV18; CDR3 protein: CASSRGSGQGSYNEQFF; CDR3 DNA: TGTGCCAGCTCACGGGGTTCGGGACAGGGTTCCTACAATGAGCAGTTCTTC
J gene: TRBJ1-4; D gene: .; clone size: few; V gene: TRBV18; CDR3 protein: CASSPLAGKLFF; CDR3 DNA: TGTGCCAGCTCACCCCTGGCGGGAAAACTGTTTTTT
J gene: TRBJ2-7; D gene: .; clone size: .; V gene: TRBV7-7; CDR3 protein: CASSPNPGQEQYF; CDR3 DNA: TGTGCCAGCAGCCCCAACCCCGGACAGGAGCAGTACTTC
J gene: TRBJ2-7; D gene: .; clone size: few; V gene: TRBV5-1; CDR3 protein: CASSLVPGAYEQYF; CDR3 DNA: TGCGCCAGCAGCTTGGTCCCAGGGGCCTACGAGCAGTACTTC
J gene: TRBJ2-3; D gene: .; clone size: .; V gene: TRBV7-6; CDR3 protein: CASSLRSGLSTDTQYF; CDR3 DNA: TGTGCCAGCAGCTTAAGGTCGGGACTGAGCACAGATACGCAGTATTTT
J gene: TRBJ2-2; D gene: .; clone size: few; V gene: TRBV15; CDR3 protein: CATSSLLGSGELFF; CDR3 DNA: TGTGCCACCAGCAGTCTTTTGGGGTCCGGGGAGCTGTTTTTT
J gene: TRBJ2-5; D gene: TRBD1; clone size: many; V gene: TRBV7-9; CDR3 protein: CATCPGQAVQETQYF; CDR3 DNA: TGTGCCACCTGCCCGGGACAGGCCGTTCAAGAGACCCAGTACTTC
J gene: TRBJ2-1; D gene: .; clone size: .; V gene: TRBV7-9; CDR3 protein: CASSSGNEQFF; CDR3 DNA: TGTGCCAGCAGTTCGGGCAATGAGCAGTTCTTC
J gene: TRBJ1-1; D gene: .; clone size: .; V gene: TRBV5-1; CDR3 protein: CASSFVGKNEAFF; CDR3 DNA: TGCGCCAGCAGCTTTGTGGGGAAAAACGAAGCTTTCTTT